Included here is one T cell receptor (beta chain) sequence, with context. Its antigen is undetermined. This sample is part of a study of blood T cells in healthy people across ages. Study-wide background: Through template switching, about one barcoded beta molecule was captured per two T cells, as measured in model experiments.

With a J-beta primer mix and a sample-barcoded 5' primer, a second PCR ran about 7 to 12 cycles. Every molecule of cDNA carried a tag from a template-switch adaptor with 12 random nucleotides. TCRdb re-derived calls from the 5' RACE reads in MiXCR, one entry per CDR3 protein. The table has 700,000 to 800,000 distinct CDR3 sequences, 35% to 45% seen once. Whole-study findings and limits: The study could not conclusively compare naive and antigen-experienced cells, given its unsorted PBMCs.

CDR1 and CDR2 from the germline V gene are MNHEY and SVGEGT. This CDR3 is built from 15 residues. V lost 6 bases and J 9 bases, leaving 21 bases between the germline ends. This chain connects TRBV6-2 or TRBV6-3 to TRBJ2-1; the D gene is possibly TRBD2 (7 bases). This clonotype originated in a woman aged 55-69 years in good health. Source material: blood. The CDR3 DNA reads TGTGCCAGCAGCCCACGGGGGGCGGGAGCCGTTGAGCAGTTCTTC. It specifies CASSPRGAGAVEQFF.